Below are 2 T cell receptor beta chains sequenced from a single sample in a study of shared clonotypes between healthy human individuals. The data were produced by immunoSEQ multiplex PCR, yet TCRdb's version contains in-frame clones alone and is incomplete. Of about 2.4 million clones detected, approximately 94% appear once; the ten largest clones hold roughly 0.13%. Material: naive CD4+ T cells sorted from blood. Stated subset: CD45RA+ positively selected. The receptors here all came from a man younger than 35 in good health.

With respect to this clone: Other nucleotide sequences in the sample specify the same CDR3. The chain is built from TRBV9 and TRBJ1-3, with unresolved D. Trimming shortened V by 0 bases and J by 3 bases, and 7 bases separated the two germline ends. CDR3 length equals 14 residues. Per the germline V gene, CDR1 is SGDLS and CDR2 is YYNGEE. This CDR3 reads CASSVDGSGNTIYF. The CDR3 DNA follows: TGTGCCAGCAGCGTAGATGGGAGTGGAAACACCATATATTTT.

This chain uses TRBV6-5 with TRBJ2-1; 9 nucleotides match TRBD2. V dropped 0 bases and J dropped 2; count of bases not matched to a gene: 2. Germline lookup yields CDR1 MNHEY and CDR2 SVGAGI. The length of the CDR3 is 16 residues. CDR3 loop: CASSYSTSGTYNEQFF. The DNA of the CDR3 is TGTGCCAGCAGTTACTCGACTAGCGGCACCTACAATGAGCAGTTCTTC.